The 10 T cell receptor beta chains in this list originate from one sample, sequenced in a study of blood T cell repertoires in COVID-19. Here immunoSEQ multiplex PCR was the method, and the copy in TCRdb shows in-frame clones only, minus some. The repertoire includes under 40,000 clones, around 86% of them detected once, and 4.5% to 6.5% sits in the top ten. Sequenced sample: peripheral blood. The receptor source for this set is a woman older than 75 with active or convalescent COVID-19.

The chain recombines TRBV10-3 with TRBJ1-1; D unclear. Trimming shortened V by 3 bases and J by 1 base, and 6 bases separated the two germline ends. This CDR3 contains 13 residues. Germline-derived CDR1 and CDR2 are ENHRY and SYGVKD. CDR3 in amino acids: CAISDVRNTEAFF. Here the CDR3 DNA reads TGTGCCATCAGTGACGTGAGGAACACTGAAGCTTTCTTT.

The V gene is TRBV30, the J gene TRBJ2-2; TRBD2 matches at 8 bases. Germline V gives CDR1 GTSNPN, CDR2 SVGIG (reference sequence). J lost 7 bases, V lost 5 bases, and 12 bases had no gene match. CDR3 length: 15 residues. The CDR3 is CAWAIAGTRRGELFF. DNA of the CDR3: TGTGCCTGGGCCATAGCGGGGACCCGGCGCGGGGAGCTGTTTTTT.

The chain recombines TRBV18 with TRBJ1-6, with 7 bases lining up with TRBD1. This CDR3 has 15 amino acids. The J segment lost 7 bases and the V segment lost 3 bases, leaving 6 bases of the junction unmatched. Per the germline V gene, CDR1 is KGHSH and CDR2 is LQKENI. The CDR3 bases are TGTGCCAGCTCACCTTACGGGACAGTGAATTCACCCCTCCACTTT. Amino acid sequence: CASSPYGTVNSPLHF. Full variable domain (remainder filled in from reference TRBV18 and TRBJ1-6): NAGVMQNPRHLVRRRGQEARLRCSPMKGHSHVYWYRQLPEEGLKFMVYLQKENIIDESGMPKERFSAEFPKEGPSILRIQQVVRGDSAAYFCASSPYGTVNSPLHFGNGTRLTVT.

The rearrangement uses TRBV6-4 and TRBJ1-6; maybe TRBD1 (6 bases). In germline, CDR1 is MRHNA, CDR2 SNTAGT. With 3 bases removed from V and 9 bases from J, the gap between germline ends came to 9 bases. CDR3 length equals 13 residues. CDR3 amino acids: CASSEQGGSPLHF. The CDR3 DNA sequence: TGTGCCAGCAGTGAACAGGGTGGTTCACCCCTCCACTTT.

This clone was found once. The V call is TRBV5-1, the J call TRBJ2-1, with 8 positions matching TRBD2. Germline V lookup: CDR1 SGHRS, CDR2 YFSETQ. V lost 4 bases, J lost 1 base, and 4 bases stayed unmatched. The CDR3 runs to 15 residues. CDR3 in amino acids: CASSIVAGSYNEQFF. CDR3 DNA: TGCGCCAGCAGCATAGTAGCGGGGTCCTACAATGAGCAGTTCTTC. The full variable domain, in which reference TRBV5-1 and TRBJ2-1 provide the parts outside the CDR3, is KAGVTQTPRYLIKTRGQQVTLSCSPISGHRSVSWYQQTPGQGLQFLFEYFSETQRNKGNFPGRFSGRQFSNSRSEMNVSTLELGDSALYLCASSIVAGSYNEQFFGPGTRLTVL.

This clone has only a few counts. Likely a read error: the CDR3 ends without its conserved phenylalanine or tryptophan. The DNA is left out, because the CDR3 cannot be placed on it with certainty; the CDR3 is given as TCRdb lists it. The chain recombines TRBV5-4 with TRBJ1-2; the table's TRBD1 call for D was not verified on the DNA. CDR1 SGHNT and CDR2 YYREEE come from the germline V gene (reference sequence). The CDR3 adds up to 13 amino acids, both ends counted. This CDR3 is CASSSSSGVTSFS.

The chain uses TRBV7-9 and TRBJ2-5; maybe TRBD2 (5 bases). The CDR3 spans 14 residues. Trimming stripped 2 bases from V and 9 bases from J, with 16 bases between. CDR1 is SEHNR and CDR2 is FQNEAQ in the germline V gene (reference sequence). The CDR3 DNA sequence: TGTGCCAGCAGCTTAACACGGGATTTGCGGTCCCAGTACTTC. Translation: CASSLTRDLRSQYF.

The CDR3, as DNA: TGTGCCAGCAGCTTCTTCCGGGACAGGGGGAACACTGAAGCTTTCTTT. Amino acids: CASSFFRDRGNTEAFF. The rearrangement joins TRBV11-1 to TRBJ1-1, with 10 nucleotides matching TRBD1. The J segment lost 1 base and the V segment lost 3 bases, leaving 5 bases of the junction unmatched. CDR1 and CDR2 from the germline V gene are SGHAT and FQDESV (reference sequence). CDR3 length equals 16 residues.

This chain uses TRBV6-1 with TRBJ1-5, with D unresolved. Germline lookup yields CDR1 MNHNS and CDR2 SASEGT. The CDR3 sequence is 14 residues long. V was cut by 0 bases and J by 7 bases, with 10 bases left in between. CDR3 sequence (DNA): TGTGCCAGCAGTGAAGCGCAATCTAGGCAGCCCCAGCATTTT. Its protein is CASSEAQSRQPQHF.

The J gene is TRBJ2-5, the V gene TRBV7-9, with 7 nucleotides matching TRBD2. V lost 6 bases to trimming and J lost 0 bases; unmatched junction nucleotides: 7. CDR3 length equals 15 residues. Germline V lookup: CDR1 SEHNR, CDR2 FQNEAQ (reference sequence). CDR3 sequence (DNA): TGTGCCAGCAGATTACTAGCGACTAACCAAGAGACCCAGTACTTC. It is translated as CASRLLATNQETQYF.